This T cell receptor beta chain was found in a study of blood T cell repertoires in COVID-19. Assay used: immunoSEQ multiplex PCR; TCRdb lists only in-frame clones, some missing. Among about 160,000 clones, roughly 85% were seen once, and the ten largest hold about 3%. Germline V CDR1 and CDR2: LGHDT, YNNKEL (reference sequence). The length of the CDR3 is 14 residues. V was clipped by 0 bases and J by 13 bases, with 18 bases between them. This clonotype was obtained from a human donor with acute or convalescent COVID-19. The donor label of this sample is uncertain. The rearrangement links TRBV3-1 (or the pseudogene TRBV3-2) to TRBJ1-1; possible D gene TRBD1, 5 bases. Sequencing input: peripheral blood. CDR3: CASSQDTRTPLGFF. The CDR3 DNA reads TGTGCCAGCAGCCAAGATACCCGGACACCCCTAGGTTTCTTT.